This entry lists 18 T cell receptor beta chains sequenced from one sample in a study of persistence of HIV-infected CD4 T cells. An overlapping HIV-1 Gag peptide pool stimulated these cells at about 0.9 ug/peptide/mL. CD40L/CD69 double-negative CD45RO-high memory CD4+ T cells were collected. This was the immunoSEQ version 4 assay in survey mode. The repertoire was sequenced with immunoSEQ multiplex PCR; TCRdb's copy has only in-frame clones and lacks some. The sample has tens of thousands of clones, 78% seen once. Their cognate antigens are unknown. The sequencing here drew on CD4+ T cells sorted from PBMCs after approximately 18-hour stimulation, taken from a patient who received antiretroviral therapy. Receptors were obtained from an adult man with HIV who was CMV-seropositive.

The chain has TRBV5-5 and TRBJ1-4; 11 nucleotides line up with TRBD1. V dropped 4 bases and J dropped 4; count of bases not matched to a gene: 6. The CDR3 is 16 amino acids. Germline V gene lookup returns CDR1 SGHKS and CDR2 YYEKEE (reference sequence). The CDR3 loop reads CASSPGTGGFNEKLFF. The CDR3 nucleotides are TGTGCCAGCAGCCCCGGGACAGGGGGGTTTAATGAAAAACTGTTTTTT.

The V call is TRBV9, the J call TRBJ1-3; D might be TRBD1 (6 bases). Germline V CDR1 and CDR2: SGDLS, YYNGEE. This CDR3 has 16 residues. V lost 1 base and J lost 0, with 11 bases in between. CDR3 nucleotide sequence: TGTGCCAGCAGCGTAAAGGGGGGTTTCTCTGGAAACACCATATATTTT. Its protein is CASSVKGGFSGNTIYF.

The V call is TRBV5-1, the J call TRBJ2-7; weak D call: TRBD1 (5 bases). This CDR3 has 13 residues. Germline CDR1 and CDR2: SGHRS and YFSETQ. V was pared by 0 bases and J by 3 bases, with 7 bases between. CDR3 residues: CASSLGQLYEQYF. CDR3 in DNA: TGCGCCAGCAGCTTGGGACAGCTCTACGAGCAGTACTTC.

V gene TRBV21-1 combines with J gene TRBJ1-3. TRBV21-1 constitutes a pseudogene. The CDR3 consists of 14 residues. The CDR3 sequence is CASSKGEVRNTIYF. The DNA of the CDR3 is TGTGCCAGCAGCAAAGGCGAGGTTAGAAACACCATATATTTT.

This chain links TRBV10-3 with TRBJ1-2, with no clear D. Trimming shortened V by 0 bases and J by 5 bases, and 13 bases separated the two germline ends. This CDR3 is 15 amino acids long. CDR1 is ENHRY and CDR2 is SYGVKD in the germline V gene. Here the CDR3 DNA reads TGTGCCATCAGTGAGTCATGGGCCGTCCTATATGGCTACACCTTC. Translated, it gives CAISESWAVLYGYTF.

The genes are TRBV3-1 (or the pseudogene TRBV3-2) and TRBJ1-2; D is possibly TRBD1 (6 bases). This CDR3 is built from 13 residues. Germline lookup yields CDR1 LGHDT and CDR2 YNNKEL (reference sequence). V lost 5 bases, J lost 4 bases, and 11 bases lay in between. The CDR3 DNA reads TGTGCCAGCAGCGTGAGGGGGGGCTATGGCTACACCTTC. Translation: CASSVRGGYGYTF.

The DNA of the CDR3 is TGTGCCAGTAGTCGCACCCAGGGGGCAGGCTATGGCTACACCTTC. It encodes CASSRTQGAGYGYTF. The gene calls are TRBV19 and TRBJ1-2; TRBD1 matches at 8 bases. The CDR3 is made up of 15 amino acids. The J segment lost 4 bases and the V segment lost 5 bases, leaving 9 bases of the junction unmatched. Germline CDR1 reads LNHDA; CDR2 reads SQIVND (reference sequence).

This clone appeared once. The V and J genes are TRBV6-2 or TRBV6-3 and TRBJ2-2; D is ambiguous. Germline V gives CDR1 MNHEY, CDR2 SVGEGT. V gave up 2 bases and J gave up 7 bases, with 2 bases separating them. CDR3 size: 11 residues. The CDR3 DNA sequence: TGTGCCAGCAGTTACATCGGGGAGCTGTTTTTT. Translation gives CASSYIGELFF.

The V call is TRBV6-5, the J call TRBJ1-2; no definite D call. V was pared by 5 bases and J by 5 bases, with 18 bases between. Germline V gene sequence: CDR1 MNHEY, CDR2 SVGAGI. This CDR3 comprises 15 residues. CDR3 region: CASSRRRTLEYGYTF. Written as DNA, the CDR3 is TGTGCCAGCAGTCGCCGGCGGACGCTGGAATATGGCTACACCTTC.

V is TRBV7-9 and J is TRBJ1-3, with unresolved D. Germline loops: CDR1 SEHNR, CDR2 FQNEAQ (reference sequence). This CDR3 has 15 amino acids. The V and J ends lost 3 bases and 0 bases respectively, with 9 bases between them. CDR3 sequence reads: CASSFGRSSGNTIYF. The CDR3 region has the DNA TGTGCCAGCAGCTTCGGCCGTAGCTCTGGAAACACCATATATTTT. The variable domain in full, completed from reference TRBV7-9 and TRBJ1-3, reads DTGVSQNPRHKITKRGQNVTFRCDPISEHNRLYWYRQTLGQGPEFLTYFQNEAQLEKSRLLSDRFSAERPKGSFSTLEIQRTEQGDSAMYLCASSFGRSSGNTIYFGEGSWLTVV.

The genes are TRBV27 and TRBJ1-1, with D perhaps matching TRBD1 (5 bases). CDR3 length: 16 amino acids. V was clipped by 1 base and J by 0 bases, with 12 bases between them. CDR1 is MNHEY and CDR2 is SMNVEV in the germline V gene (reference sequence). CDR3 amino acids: CASSLYAGQVNTEAFF. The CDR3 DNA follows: TGTGCCAGCAGTTTATATGCAGGGCAGGTGAACACTGAAGCTTTCTTT.

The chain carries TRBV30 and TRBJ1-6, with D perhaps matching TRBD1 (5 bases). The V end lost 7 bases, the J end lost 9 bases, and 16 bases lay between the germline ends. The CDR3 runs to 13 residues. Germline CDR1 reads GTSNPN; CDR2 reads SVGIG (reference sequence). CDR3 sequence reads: CASQGQGGSPLHF. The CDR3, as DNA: TGTGCCTCCCAGGGCCAGGGTGGTTCACCCCTCCACTTT.

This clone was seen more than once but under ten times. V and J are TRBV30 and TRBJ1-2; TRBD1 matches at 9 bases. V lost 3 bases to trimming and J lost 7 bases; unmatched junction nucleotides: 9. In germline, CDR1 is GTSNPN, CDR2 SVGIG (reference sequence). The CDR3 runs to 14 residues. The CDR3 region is CAWRPTGGSAGYTF. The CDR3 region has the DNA TGTGCCTGGAGGCCCACAGGGGGCTCGGCTGGCTACACCTTC. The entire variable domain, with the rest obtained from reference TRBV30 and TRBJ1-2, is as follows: SQTIHQWPATLVQPVGSPLSLECTVEGTSNPNLYWYRQAAGRGLQLLFYSVGIGQISSEVPQNLSASRPQDRQFILSSKKLLLSDSGFYLCAWRPTGGSAGYTFGSGTRLTVV.

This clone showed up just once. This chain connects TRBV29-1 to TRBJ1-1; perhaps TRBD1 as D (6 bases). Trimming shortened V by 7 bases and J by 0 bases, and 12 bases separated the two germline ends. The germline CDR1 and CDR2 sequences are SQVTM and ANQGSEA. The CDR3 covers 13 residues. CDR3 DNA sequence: TGCAGCGCCCGCGGGACAATGAACACTGAAGCTTTCTTT. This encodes CSARGTMNTEAFF. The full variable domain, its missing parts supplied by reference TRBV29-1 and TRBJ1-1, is SAVISQKPSRDICQRGTSLTIQCQVDSQVTMMFWYRQQPGQSLTLIATANQGSEATYESGFVIDKFPISRPNLTFSTLTVSNMSPEDSSIYLCSARGTMNTEAFFGQGTRLTVV.

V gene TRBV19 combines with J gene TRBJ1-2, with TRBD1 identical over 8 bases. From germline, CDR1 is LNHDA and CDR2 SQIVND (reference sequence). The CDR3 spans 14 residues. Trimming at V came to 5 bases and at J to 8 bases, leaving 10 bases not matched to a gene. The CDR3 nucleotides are TGTGCCAGTAGTCTCTCGGACAGGGCAAAGGGCTACACCTTC. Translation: CASSLSDRAKGYTF.

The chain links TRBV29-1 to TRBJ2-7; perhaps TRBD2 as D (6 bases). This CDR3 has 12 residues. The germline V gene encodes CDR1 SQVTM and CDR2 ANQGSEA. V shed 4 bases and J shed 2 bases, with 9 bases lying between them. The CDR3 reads CSVVAATYEQYF. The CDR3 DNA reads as TGCAGCGTTGTAGCGGCTACCTACGAGCAGTACTTC.

The CDR3 nucleotides read TGCGCCAGCAGAGAGGGGACAGGGCCAGATACGCAGTATTTT. This gives the protein CASREGTGPDTQYF. The chain couples TRBV10-1 to TRBJ2-3; 9 bases fit TRBD1. Per the germline V gene, CDR1 is WNHNN and CDR2 is SYGVQD (reference sequence). This CDR3 is built from 14 residues. V was clipped by 6 bases and J by 4 bases; unmatched bases: 5.

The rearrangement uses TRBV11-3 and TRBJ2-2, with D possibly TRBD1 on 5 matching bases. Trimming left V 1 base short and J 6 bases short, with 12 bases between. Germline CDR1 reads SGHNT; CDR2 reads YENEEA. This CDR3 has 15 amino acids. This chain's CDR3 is CASSLVPGRAGELFF. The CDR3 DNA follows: TGTGCCAGCAGCTTAGTCCCCGGCAGGGCCGGGGAGCTGTTTTTT.